What follows are 10 T cell receptor beta chains derived from one specimen sequenced in a study of T-cell memory formation after mild COVID-19. TCRdb passed the 5' RACE reads through MiXCR, listing each CDR3 protein once. The sample includes hundreds of thousands of distinct CDR3 sequences, around 16% seen only once; the top ten take roughly 25%. The sequencing sample was made of PBMCs or a T cell subset sorted from them (not recorded which). All receptors come from a man aged 18 to 29 who had mild COVID-19 (a few samples of this study predate the infection). Cell type and time point are not known.

This chain uses TRBV5-5 with TRBJ1-5; unclear D gene. Between the trimmed V and J ends, which lost 4 bases and 5 bases, there was a span of 16 bases. The CDR3 consists of 15 residues. Germline V lookup: CDR1 SGHKS, CDR2 YYEKEE (reference sequence). The CDR3 loop reads CASSIQPAPYQPQHF. The CDR3 region has the DNA TGTGCCAGCAGCATACAGCCAGCACCATATCAGCCCCAGCATTTT.

The chain recombines TRBV18 with TRBJ2-3; 13 bases fit TRBD2. The trim removed 3 bases at V and 9 bases at J, leaving 6 bases unmatched. The CDR3 extends over 15 amino acids. CDR1 and CDR2 (germline): KGHSH, LQKENI. Here the CDR3 reads CASSPGTSGVQTQYF. CDR3 in DNA: TGTGCCAGCTCACCCGGGACTAGCGGGGTCCAGACGCAGTATTTT. The whole variable domain, remainder taken from reference TRBV18 and TRBJ2-3, is NAGVMQNPRHLVRRRGQEARLRCSPMKGHSHVYWYRQLPEEGLKFMVYLQKENIIDESGMPKERFSAEFPKEGPSILRIQQVVRGDSAAYFCASSPGTSGVQTQYFGPGTRLTVL.

This clonotype was seen ten or more times. The chain combines TRBV5-1 with TRBJ2-6; possibly TRBD1 for D (6 bases). The CDR3 is made up of 15 amino acids. CDR1 and CDR2 from the germline V gene are SGHRS and YFSETQ. The V gene lost 1 base and the J gene lost 4 bases, with 9 bases spanning the gap. The CDR3: CASSLPQGGANVLTF. CDR3 sequence (DNA): TGCGCCAGCAGCTTGCCTCAGGGGGGGGCCAACGTCCTGACTTTC.

The rearrangement joins TRBV6-2 or TRBV6-3 to TRBJ2-5; D is unclear. The germline V gene encodes CDR1 MNHEY and CDR2 SVGEGT. V shed 2 bases and J shed 5 bases, with 6 bases lying between them. The CDR3 loop spans 12 amino acids. CDR3 nucleotide sequence: TGTGCCAGCAGTTACCTCCGGGAGACCCAGTACTTC. Translation: CASSYLRETQYF.

The rearrangement links TRBV13 to TRBJ1-2, with no clear D. The V gene lost 6 bases and the J gene lost 4 bases, with 12 bases spanning the gap. The CDR3 consists of 13 residues. Per the germline V gene, CDR1 is PRHDT and CDR2 is FYEKMQ (reference sequence). CDR3 in amino acids: CASSASLGYGYTF. In DNA, the CDR3 is TGTGCCAGCAGTGCTAGCTTGGGCTATGGCTACACCTTC.

This chain connects TRBV14 to TRBJ2-4; D is possibly TRBD2 (5 bases). Trimming shortened V by 1 base and J by 0 bases, and 7 bases separated the two germline ends. The CDR3 length is 15 residues. Germline-derived CDR1 and CDR2 are SGHDN and FVKESK. CDR3 in DNA: TGTGCCAGCAGCCAAGGAGGACTAGCCAAAAACATTCAGTACTTC. It yields the protein CASSQGGLAKNIQYF.

This clonotype came up many times. The J gene is TRBJ2-7, the V gene TRBV12-3 or TRBV12-4, with 7 bases identical to TRBD1. The CDR3 extends over 13 amino acids. With V trimmed by 6 bases and J by 5 bases, 7 bases remained unmatched. As DNA, the CDR3 is TGTGCCAGCAGCTTACAGGGGATAAACGAGCAGTACTTC. Residues: CASSLQGINEQYF.

This clonotype was seen more than once but under ten times. The J gene is TRBJ2-5, the V gene TRBV6-5; 10 nucleotides match TRBD2. This CDR3 contains 16 residues. Losses at the gene ends were 0 bases for V and 7 bases for J; bases not matched to a gene: 8. The V gene's germline CDR1 is MNHEY and CDR2 SVGAGI. The CDR3 reads CASSYSKLAGAGTQYF. The DNA for the CDR3 is TGTGCCAGCAGTTACTCGAAGCTAGCGGGGGCCGGGACCCAGTACTTC.

This chain uses TRBV18 with TRBJ1-1; D possibly corresponds to TRBD1 (5 bases). Germline CDR1 is KGHSH and CDR2 is LQKENI. The CDR3 runs to 15 residues. Trimming left V 4 bases short and J 1 base short, with 13 bases between. The CDR3 reads CASSLGTWGNTEAFF. Written as DNA, the CDR3 is TGTGCCAGCTCACTCGGGACCTGGGGGAACACTGAAGCTTTCTTT.

The CDR3 DNA follows: TGTGCCAGCAGTTACTGGGGGGGCACTGAAGCTTTCTTT. Amino acids: CASSYWGGTEAFF. This chain uses TRBV6-5 with TRBJ1-1, with a weak D call TRBD1 (5 bases). The length of the CDR3 is 13 residues. CDR1 is MNHEY, CDR2 SVGAGI, per germline. The V end lost 1 base, the J end lost 4 bases, and 7 bases lay between the germline ends.